Following are 6 T cell receptor beta chains from one sample sequenced in a study of OX40 agonist ivuxolimab in advanced cancers. Using immunoSEQ multiplex PCR, the repertoire was profiled, and TCRdb retains in-frame clones only, with some absent. The sample holds 77,000 or so clones, around 80% seen once. The material sequenced was CD4+ or CD8+ T cells sorted from blood, taken in a trial of the OX40 agonist ivuxolimab. The origin of the receptors is an adult with an advanced solid tumor such as melanoma, head and neck, liver or kidney cancer.

The chain is built from TRBV18 and TRBJ1-4; D not resolved. Germline V gives CDR1 KGHSH, CDR2 LQKENI. The CDR3 extends over 15 amino acids. Trimming took 3 bases from V and 4 from J, leaving 12 bases between them. CDR3 amino acids: CASSPAAANNEKLFF. The CDR3 DNA follows: TGTGCCAGCTCACCGGCGGCAGCTAATAATGAAAAACTGTTTTTT.

The gene calls are TRBV7-2 and TRBJ2-1; the match to TRBD2 covers 9 bases. This CDR3 is built from 16 residues. With V trimmed by 2 bases and J by 6 bases, 8 bases remained unmatched. CDR1 and CDR2 from the germline V gene are SGHTA and FQGNSA. Here the CDR3 reads CASSLQPAGGPNEQFF. The CDR3, as DNA: TGTGCCAGCAGCTTACAGCCAGCGGGGGGTCCCAATGAGCAGTTCTTC.

The chain combines TRBV6-1 with TRBJ2-3; 8 bases line up with TRBD1. Germline loops: CDR1 MNHNS, CDR2 SASEGT. V lost 6 bases, J lost 4 bases, and 6 bases stayed unmatched. The length of the CDR3 is 14 residues. CDR3 bases: TGTGCCAGCAGCCCAGGGGGCGGTGCAGATACGCAGTATTTT. This sequence encodes CASSPGGGADTQYF.

In its sample, this clone was seen a few times. The V and J genes are TRBV28 and TRBJ1-1; no firm D call. Trimming shortened V by 1 base and J by 3 bases, and 3 bases separated the two germline ends. This CDR3 contains 12 residues. Germline assignment: CDR1 MDHEN and CDR2 SYDVKM. For the CDR3, the DNA is TGTGCCAGCAGTTTATTCGACACTGAAGCTTTCTTT. Translation gives CASSLFDTEAFF.

The chain uses TRBV9 and TRBJ2-7, with 8 bases that match TRBD1. Germline V gene data show CDR1 as SGDLS and CDR2 as YYNGEE. This CDR3 spans 15 amino acids. Unmatched junction bases numbered 4, after V lost 0 bases and J lost 2 bases. CDR3 amino acids: CASSVAAGGPYEQYF. The CDR3 DNA reads as TGTGCCAGCAGCGTAGCGGCAGGGGGCCCCTACGAGCAGTACTTC.

The chain couples TRBV2 to TRBJ2-7; 8 bases match TRBD1. J was trimmed by 0 bases and V by 6 bases; bases with no gene match: 4. Germline CDR1 SNHLY, CDR2 FYNNEI. The CDR3 totals 14 residues. CDR3 residues: CASRGQASSYEQYF. In nucleotides, the CDR3 is TGTGCCAGCAGGGGACAGGCAAGCTCCTACGAGCAGTACTTC.